The clone carrying this T cell receptor (beta chain) has a count of ten or more. Antigen unknown. This specimen comes from a study of early T cells in non-severe SARS-CoV-2 infection. Whole-study context: It was bulk RNA from unsorted whole blood that was sequenced, and the chains were unpaired.

Whole-study findings and limits: Private and CD4 specificities were missed by VDJdb matching, skewed to anti-spike CD8.

Trimming removed 5 bases at V and 11 bases at J, with 12 bases between. This CDR3 region has 11 residues. Germline assignment: CDR1 MNHNY and CDR2 SVGAGI (reference sequence). Individual cDNA molecules received unique molecular identifiers during library preparation. TCRdb re-called the 5' RACE reads through MiXCR, storing one row per CDR3 protein. The sample shows about 56,000 distinct CDR3 sequences, about 15% of them seen only once. The chain joins TRBV6-6 to TRBJ1-2, with TRBD1 as a possible D gene (5 bases). This TCR was sampled from an adult who was a healthcare worker with PCR-confirmed SARS-CoV-2 infection or an uninfected control (not recorded which). The sequencing used whole blood, collected at baseline. Written as DNA, the CDR3 is TGTGCCAGCAGTCCGGGACCGTTATACACCTTC. It translates to CASSPGPLYTF.